The 15 T cell receptor beta chains below were found in one sample sequenced in a study of T cells in women clearing cervical HPV infection. Here immunoSEQ multiplex PCR was the method, and the copy in TCRdb shows in-frame clones only, minus some. The sample includes about 35,000 clones. The source material was blood buffy coat. The source of these receptors is a woman aged 18 to 75 with a cervical HPV16 infection that either progressed to CIN3+ or cleared (not recorded which).

About this clone itself: The CDR3 is cut off 3 residues early in the read; its end comes from the germline J gene. The V gene is TRBV5-5, the J gene TRBJ2-2; D remains ambiguous. This CDR3 has 15 residues. V dropped 0 bases and J dropped 0 bases, with 6 bases sitting between them. The germline gives CDR1 SGHKS, CDR2 YYEKEE (reference sequence). CDR3 protein: CASSLDLSNTGELFF. Incomplete CDR3 DNA: TGTGCCAGCAGCTTGGATCTCTCGAACACCGGGGAG.

Here the CDR3 reads CAASFPGQPYEQYF. CDR3 bases read: TGTGCCGCTAGCTTCCCGGGACAGCCCTACGAG. The rearrangement joins TRBV28 to TRBJ2-7; 7 bases agree with TRBD1. The read comes to an end 3 residues before the CDR3 does, leaving the germline J gene to fill in the end. The CDR3 totals 14 residues. Trimming took 11 bases from V and 2 from J; bases not matched to a gene: 12. Germline CDR1 reads MDHEN; CDR2 reads SYDVKM.

Of note for this clone: A junction end diverges from the germline sequence, so it may reflect a read error. Within the sample, other DNA sequences also encode this same CDR3. The CDR3 DNA, read in part, is TGTGCCAGCAGTTACTGGGGCCGTCTCTCTGGAAACACA. The encoded protein is CASSYWGRLSGNT. The complete CDR3 sequence is CASSYWGRLSGNTIYF. The chain uses TRBV6-2 or TRBV6-3 and TRBJ1-3, with D possibly TRBD1 on 5 matching bases. The CDR3 end is not reached by the read, which stops 3 residues before it; the germline J gene fills it in. From germline, CDR1 is MNHEY and CDR2 SVGEGT. The CDR3 sequence is 16 residues long.

Note on this clone: Read coverage stops 3 residues before the CDR3 terminus; the germline J gene supplies the remainder. The chain joins TRBV7-6 to TRBJ2-3, with a weak D call TRBD1 (5 bases). This CDR3 spans 16 amino acids. Per the germline V gene, CDR1 is SGHVS and CDR2 is FNYEAQ. Incomplete CDR3 DNA: TGTGCCAGCAGCCTCATGGGTCTGACAGTTCAAGAGACG. Translation gives CASSLMGLTVQET. The CDR3 reads in full as CASSLMGLTVQETQYF. The variable domain in full, with the rest retrieved from reference TRBV7-6 and TRBJ2-3, is GAGVSQSPRYKVTKRGQDVALRCDPISGHVSLYWYRQALGQGPEFLTYFNYEAQQDKSGLPNDRFSAERPEGSISTLTIQRTEQRDSAMYRCASSLMGLTVQETQYFGPGTRLTVL.

Of note for this clone: The read comes to an end 3 residues before the CDR3 does, leaving the germline J gene to fill in the end. The V call is TRBV5-1, the J call TRBJ2-2, with TRBD2 identical over 8 bases. Trimming cost V 4 bases and J 1 base; bases outside gene matches: 12. The CDR3 consists of 18 residues. Germline CDR1 is SGHRS and CDR2 is YFSETQ. The covered CDR3 bases are TGCGCCAGCAGCCCCAGGGATAGCGGGGACCTGAACACCGGGGAG. Residues: CASSPRDSGDLNTGE. The CDR3 in full is CASSPRDSGDLNTGELFF.

The part of the CDR3 DNA that was read is TGCGCCAGCAGCGCGACAGGAAGCTCCTACAATGAG. Translating it yields CASSATGSSYNE. Given in full, the CDR3 is CASSATGSSYNEQFF. The chain carries TRBV5-1 and TRBJ2-1; perhaps TRBD1 as D (6 bases). The read halts 3 residues ahead of the CDR3 end, with the missing end drawn from the germline J gene. V lost 4 bases, J lost 0 bases, and 11 bases lay in between. The CDR3 consists of 15 residues. From germline, CDR1 is SGHRS and CDR2 YFSETQ.

Remarks on this clone: Coverage ceases 3 residues before the CDR3 finishes, and the germline J gene fills in the end. This sequence joins TRBV2 and TRBJ2-1; a possible D gene is TRBD2 (5 bases). The CDR3 consists of 13 residues. Per germline, CDR1 SNHLY and CDR2 FYNNEI. The germline V and J ends were trimmed by 4 bases and 7 bases, with 11 bases remaining between them. The CDR3 sequence: CASSVSPGNEQFF. CDR3 DNA, as far as it was read: TGTGCCAGCAGTGTGAGCCCGGGGAATGAG.

About this clone itself: The CDR3 goes on 3 residues after the read ends, and that part is filled in from the germline J gene. The chain carries TRBV19 and TRBJ2-2; a weak D match, TRBD1 (5 bases). The CDR3 loop spans 13 amino acids. Trimming took off 6 bases at V and 0 bases at J, with 5 bases between the two ends. The germline CDR1 and CDR2 sequences are LNHDA and SQIVND (reference sequence). CDR3 DNA (partial): TGTGCCAGTAGCAGGGCGAACACCGGGGAG. It yields the protein CASSRANTGE. The whole CDR3 is CASSRANTGELFF.

As for this clone: The read comes to an end 3 residues before the CDR3 does, leaving the germline J gene to fill in the end. The same CDR3 is also encoded by other DNA sequences in this sample. The genes are TRBV18 and TRBJ2-1, with 7 bases matching TRBD2. Trimming removed 6 bases from V and 6 bases from J; junction bases left unmatched: 17. CDR3 length: 17 amino acids. Germline V gene sequence: CDR1 KGHSH, CDR2 LQKENI. CDR3 bases read: TGTGCCAGCTCCCCCCCGAGGGCGGGGGTTTCCCTCAATGAG. It yields the protein CASSPPRAGVSLNE. The whole CDR3 region reads CASSPPRAGVSLNEQFF.

As regards this clone: The missing CDR3 end, 3 residues past where the read stops, is filled in from the germline J gene. The chain links TRBV7-9 to TRBJ2-7; possible D gene TRBD1, 6 bases. V was trimmed by 5 bases and J by 1 base, leaving 12 bases between them. CDR3 length equals 14 residues. The V gene's germline CDR1 is SEHNR and CDR2 FQNEAQ (reference sequence). CDR3 loop: CASSHRVVSYEQYF. Partial CDR3 DNA: TGTGCCAGCAGCCACAGGGTTGTGTCCTACGAG.

Notes on this clone: Read coverage stops 3 residues before the CDR3 terminus; the germline J gene supplies the remainder. The chain couples TRBV5-6 to TRBJ1-5; 9 nucleotides match TRBD1. The CDR3 extends over 15 amino acids. V shed 4 bases and J 7 bases; nucleotides not matched to a gene: 9. Germline loops: CDR1 SGHDT, CDR2 YYEEEE. CDR3 region: CASSQGTGYGQPQHF. The covered CDR3 bases are TGTGCCAGCAGCCAAGGGACAGGGTACGGACAGCCC.

A remark on this clone: The read falls 3 residues short of the CDR3 end, and the missing part is taken from the germline J gene. The V and J genes are TRBV11-3 and TRBJ2-2, with 8 bases that match TRBD2. The CDR3 has 14 amino acids. The germline V gene has CDR1 SGHNT and CDR2 YENEEA. The CDR3 loop is CASREGTTNEKLFF. The sequenced part of the CDR3 DNA is TGTGCCAGCCGGGAGGGGACTACTAATGAAAAG.

To note about this clone: At one of its ends the junction is not consistent with the germline gene, which may arise from a read error. The read is 3 residues too short to cover the CDR3 end, so that end is filled in from the germline J gene. The chain joins TRBV18 to TRBJ1-2; D is possibly TRBD1 (6 bases). Germline CDR1 reads KGHSH; CDR2 reads LQKENI. This CDR3 spans 16 amino acids. CDR3 residues: CASSSSSGGAKYDYTF. The sequenced part of the CDR3 DNA is TGTGCCAGCTCAAGCTCCAGCGGGGGGGCCAAGTATGAC.

As for this clone: Sequencing ends 3 residues short of the CDR3 end; the germline J gene provides the rest. The chain carries TRBV10-3 and TRBJ2-7, with D maybe TRBD2 (5 bases). The CDR3 spans 16 residues. CDR1 ENHRY and CDR2 SYGVKD come from the germline V gene. Trimming stripped 0 bases from V and 1 base from J, with 13 bases between. This CDR3 reads CAISESAAVASYEQYF. The covered CDR3 bases are TGTGCCATCAGTGAGTCGGCGGCGGTAGCGTCCTACGAG.

CDR3 sequence reads: CASSSRMGRYEQYF. The sequenced CDR3 bases are TGTGCCAGCAGTTCCAGGATGGGTCGCTACGAG. The chain uses TRBV5-8 and TRBJ2-7; D unresolved. Coverage ceases 3 residues before the CDR3 finishes, and the germline J gene fills in the end. Trimming left V 5 bases short and J 3 bases short, with 15 bases between. The CDR3 runs to 14 residues. From germline, CDR1 is SGHTS and CDR2 YDEGEE. Complete variable domain (other parts from reference TRBV5-8 and TRBJ2-7): EAGVTQSPTHLIKTRGQQATLRCSPISGHTSVYWYQQALGLGLQFLLWYDEGEERNRGNFPPRFSGRQFPNYSSELNVNALELEDSALYLCASSSRMGRYEQYFGPGTRLTVT.